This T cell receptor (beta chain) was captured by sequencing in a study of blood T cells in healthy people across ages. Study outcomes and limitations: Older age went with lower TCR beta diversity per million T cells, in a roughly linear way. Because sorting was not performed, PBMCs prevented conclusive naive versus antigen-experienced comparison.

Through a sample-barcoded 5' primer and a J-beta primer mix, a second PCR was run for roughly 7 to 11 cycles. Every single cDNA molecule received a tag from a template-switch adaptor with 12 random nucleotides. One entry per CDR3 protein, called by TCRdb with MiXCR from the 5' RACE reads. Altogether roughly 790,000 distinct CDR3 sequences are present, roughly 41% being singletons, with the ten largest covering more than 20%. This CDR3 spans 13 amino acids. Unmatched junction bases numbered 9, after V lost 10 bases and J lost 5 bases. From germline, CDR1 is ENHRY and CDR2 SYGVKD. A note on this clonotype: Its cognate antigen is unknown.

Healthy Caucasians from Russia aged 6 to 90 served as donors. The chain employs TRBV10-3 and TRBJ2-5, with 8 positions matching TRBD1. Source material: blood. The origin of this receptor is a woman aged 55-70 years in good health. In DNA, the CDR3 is TGTGCCACCGGGGACAGGCGAGGGGAGACCCAGTACTTC. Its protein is CATGDRRGETQYF.